The sample holds a few counts of the clone carrying this T cell receptor (beta chain). Its antigen is as yet unknown. CDR1 is SGHTA and CDR2 is FQGNSA in the germline V gene. Losses at the gene ends were 3 bases for V and 3 bases for J; bases not matched to a gene: 6. The CDR3 loop spans 15 amino acids. This specimen comes from a study of cytomegalovirus exposure and HLA in healthy donors. General observations from the study: When a later analysis was performed, an Asian-associated ancestry cluster reportedly had fewer N-insertions than the approximately 680-donor mean.

Primers for the PCR totalled 60 Vbeta and 13 Jbeta. Profiled with immunoSEQ multiplex PCR; TCRdb holds only in-frame clones, not every one. The sample gives around 150,000 clones, over 70% of which show up once; about 2.2% is in the top ten. Sequencing was performed on PBMCs. The rearrangement joins TRBV7-2 to TRBJ2-7, with 9 bases aligning to TRBD2. This TCR derives from a man aged 25-45 years in good health and CMV-seronegative. The CDR3 DNA is TGTGCCAGCAGCTTCCTAGCGGGATACCTCTACGAGCAGTACTTC. This translates into CASSFLAGYLYEQYF.